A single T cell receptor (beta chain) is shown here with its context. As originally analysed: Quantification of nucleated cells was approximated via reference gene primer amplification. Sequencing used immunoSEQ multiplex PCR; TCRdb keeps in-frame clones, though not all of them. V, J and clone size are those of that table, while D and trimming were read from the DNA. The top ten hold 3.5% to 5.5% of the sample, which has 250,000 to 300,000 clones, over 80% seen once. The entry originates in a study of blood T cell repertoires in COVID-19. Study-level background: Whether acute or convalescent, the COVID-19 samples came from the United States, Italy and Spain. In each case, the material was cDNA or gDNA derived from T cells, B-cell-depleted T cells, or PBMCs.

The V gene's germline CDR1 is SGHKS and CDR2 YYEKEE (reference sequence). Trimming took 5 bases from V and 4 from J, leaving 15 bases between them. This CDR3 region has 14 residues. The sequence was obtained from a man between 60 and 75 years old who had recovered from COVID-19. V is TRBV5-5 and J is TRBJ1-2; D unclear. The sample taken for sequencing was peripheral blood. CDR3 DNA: TGTGCCAGCAGAGTGGACTGGGCGGGCTATGGCTACACCTTC. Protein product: CASRVDWAGYGYTF.